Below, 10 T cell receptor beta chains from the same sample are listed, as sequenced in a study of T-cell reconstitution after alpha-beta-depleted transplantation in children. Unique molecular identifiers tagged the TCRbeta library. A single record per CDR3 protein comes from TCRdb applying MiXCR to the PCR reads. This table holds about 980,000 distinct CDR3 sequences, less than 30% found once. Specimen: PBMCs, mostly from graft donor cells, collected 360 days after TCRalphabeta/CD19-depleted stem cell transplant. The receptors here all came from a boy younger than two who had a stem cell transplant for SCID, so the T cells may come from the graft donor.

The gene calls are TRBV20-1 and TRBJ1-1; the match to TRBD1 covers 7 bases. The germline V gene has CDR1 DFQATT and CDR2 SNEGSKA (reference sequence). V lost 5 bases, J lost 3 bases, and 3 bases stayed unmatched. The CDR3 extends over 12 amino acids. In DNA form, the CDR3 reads TGCAGTGCTCAGGGGGGGGACACTGAAGCTTTCTTT. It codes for CSAQGGDTEAFF.

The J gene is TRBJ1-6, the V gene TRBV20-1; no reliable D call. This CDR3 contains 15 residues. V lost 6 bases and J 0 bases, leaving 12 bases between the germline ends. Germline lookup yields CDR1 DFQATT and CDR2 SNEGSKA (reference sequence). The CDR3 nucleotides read TGCAGTGCCACCGAGGAGTACTCCTATAATTCACCCCTCCACTTT. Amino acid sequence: CSATEEYSYNSPLHF.

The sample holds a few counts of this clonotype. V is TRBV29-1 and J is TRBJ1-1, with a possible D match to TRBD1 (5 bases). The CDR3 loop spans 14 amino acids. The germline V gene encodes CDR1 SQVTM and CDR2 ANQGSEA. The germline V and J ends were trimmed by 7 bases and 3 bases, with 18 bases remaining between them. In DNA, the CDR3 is TGCAGCGCGCTCAGGGATAGTAGTGACACTGAAGCTTTCTTT. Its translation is CSALRDSSDTEAFF.

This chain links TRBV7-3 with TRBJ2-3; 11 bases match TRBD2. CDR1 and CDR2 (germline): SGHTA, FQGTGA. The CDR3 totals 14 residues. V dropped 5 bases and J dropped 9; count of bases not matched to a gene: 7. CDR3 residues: CASSAGLAAGTQYF. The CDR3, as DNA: TGTGCCAGCAGCGCGGGACTAGCGGCCGGGACGCAGTATTTT.

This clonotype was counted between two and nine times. CDR3 loop: CASSLGGLLGSYNEQFF. CDR3 nucleotide sequence: TGTGCCAGCAGCTTAGGGGGTCTTCTTGGATCCTACAATGAGCAGTTCTTC. The J gene is TRBJ2-1, the V gene TRBV7-2; D is unclear. The germline V and J ends were trimmed by 1 base and 1 base, with 14 bases remaining between them. Germline CDR1 SGHTA, CDR2 FQGNSA. The CDR3 runs to 17 residues.

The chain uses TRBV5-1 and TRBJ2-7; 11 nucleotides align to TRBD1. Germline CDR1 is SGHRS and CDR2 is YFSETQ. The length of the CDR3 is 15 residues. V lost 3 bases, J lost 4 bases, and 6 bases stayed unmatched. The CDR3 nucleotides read TGCGCCAGCAGCTCCGATGGACAGGGGGCGTACGAGCAGTACTTC. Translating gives CASSSDGQGAYEQYF. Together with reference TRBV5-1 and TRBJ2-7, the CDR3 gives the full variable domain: KAGVTQTPRYLIKTRGQQVTLSCSPISGHRSVSWYQQTPGQGLQFLFEYFSETQRNKGNFPGRFSGRQFSNSRSEMNVSTLELGDSALYLCASSSDGQGAYEQYFGPGTRLTVT.

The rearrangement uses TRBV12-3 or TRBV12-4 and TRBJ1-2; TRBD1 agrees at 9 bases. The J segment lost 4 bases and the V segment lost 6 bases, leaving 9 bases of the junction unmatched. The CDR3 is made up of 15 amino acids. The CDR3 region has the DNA TGTGCCAGCAGCTCGATAACAGGGGGCCGCTATGGCTACACCTTC. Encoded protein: CASSSITGGRYGYTF.

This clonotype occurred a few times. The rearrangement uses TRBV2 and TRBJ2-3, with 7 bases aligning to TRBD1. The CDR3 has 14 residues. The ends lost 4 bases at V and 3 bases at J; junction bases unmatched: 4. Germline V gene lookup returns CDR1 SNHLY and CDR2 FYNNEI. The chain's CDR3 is CASSVTGVTDTQYF. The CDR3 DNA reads TGTGCCAGCAGTGTTACAGGGGTGACAGATACGCAGTATTTT.

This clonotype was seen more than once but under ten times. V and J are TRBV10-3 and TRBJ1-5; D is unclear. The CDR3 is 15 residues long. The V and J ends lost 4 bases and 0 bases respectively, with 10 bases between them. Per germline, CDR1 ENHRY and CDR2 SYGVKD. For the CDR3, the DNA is TGTGCCATCAGTGCCTCGGGGTCTAGCAATCAGCCCCAGCATTTT. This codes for CAISASGSSNQPQHF.

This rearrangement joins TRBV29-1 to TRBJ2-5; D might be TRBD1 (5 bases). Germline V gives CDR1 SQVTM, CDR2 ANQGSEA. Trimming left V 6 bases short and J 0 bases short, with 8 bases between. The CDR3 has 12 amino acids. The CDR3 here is CSVTVHQETQYF. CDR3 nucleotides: TGCAGCGTGACAGTCCACCAAGAGACCCAGTACTTC.